These 11 T cell receptor beta chains came from one sample sequenced in a study of T cell repertoires in cytomegalovirus infection. TCRdb re-analysed the reads in MiXCR, keeping a single row per CDR3 protein. This table holds hundreds of thousands of distinct CDR3 sequences, roughly a quarter found once. The sequenced sample consisted of CD8+ T cells from PBMCs. Receptors originate from a human donor in good health (CMV status not recorded). Some clones in this sample may be carry-over from other donors' samples.

This clonotype was found many times. The V call is TRBV7-6, the J call TRBJ2-1, with no clear D. This CDR3 contains 15 residues. Trimming shortened V by 5 bases and J by 0 bases, and 11 bases separated the two germline ends. Germline assignment: CDR1 SGHVS and CDR2 FNYEAQ. The CDR3 loop is CASSLQTPSYNEQFF. CDR3 coding DNA: TGTGCCAGCAGCCTACAAACCCCCTCCTACAATGAGCAGTTCTTC. The whole variable domain, filled in from reference TRBV7-6 and TRBJ2-1, reads GAGVSQSPRYKVTKRGQDVALRCDPISGHVSLYWYRQALGQGPEFLTYFNYEAQQDKSGLPNDRFSAERPEGSISTLTIQRTEQRDSAMYRCASSLQTPSYNEQFFGPGTRLTVL.

The chain has TRBV7-8 and TRBJ2-3, with D possibly matching TRBD2 (6 bases). Germline CDR1 reads SGHVS; CDR2 reads FQNEAQ. The CDR3 sequence is 17 residues long. V shed 5 bases and J shed 2 bases, with 20 bases lying between them. CDR3 coding DNA: TGTGCCAGCAGCCCCTCGCGGGGTAGCGGATTCACAGATACGCAGTATTTT. Translating gives CASSPSRGSGFTDTQYF.

This clonotype was detected once. In DNA, the CDR3 is TGTGCCAGCAGTTTTAGGACTTTCAATGAGCAGTTCTTC. This sequence encodes CASSFRTFNEQFF. This chain connects TRBV12-3 or TRBV12-4 to TRBJ2-1; D possibly corresponds to TRBD2 (5 bases). This CDR3 comprises 13 residues. V was trimmed by 3 bases and J by 6 bases, leaving 9 bases between them.

The chain couples TRBV14 to TRBJ2-3, with D possibly being TRBD2 (6 bases). Germline-derived CDR1 and CDR2 are SGHDN and FVKESK. This CDR3 is 16 amino acids long. Between the trimmed V and J ends, which lost 4 bases and 2 bases, there was a span of 16 bases. The CDR3 nucleotides read TGTGCCAGCAGCCGGATAGTTAGCGGTTTCACAGATACGCAGTATTTT. Translation: CASSRIVSGFTDTQYF.

The rearrangement joins TRBV6-2 or TRBV6-3 to TRBJ2-7, with unresolved D. Trimming pared 2 bases from V and 6 bases from J, leaving 5 bases between. Germline CDR1 and CDR2: MNHEY and SVGEGT. The CDR3 extends over 11 amino acids. The CDR3 nucleotides read TGTGCCAGCAGTTACATGGGCGAGCAGTACGTC. It codes for CASSYMGEQYV.

This clonotype was observed at least ten times. The chain combines TRBV12-3 or TRBV12-4 with TRBJ1-1; D might be TRBD1 (6 bases). This CDR3 has 19 residues. V was shortened by 3 bases and J by 2 bases, with 25 bases between the two germline ends. CDR3 loop: CASSFIVQGSRDSNTEAFF. The CDR3 DNA is TGTGCCAGCAGTTTCATCGTTCAGGGGAGTCGGGATTCTAACACTGAAGCTTTCTTT.

The chain carries TRBV15 and TRBJ2-1; TRBD2 might be the D (7 bases). V dropped 6 bases and J dropped 4 bases, with 13 bases sitting between them. The CDR3 covers 14 residues. Germline CDR1 and CDR2: LNHNV and YYDKDF (reference sequence). CDR3 DNA: TGTGCCACCAGTCCGGGGGGCCCTTACAATGAGCAGTTCTTC. Translation gives CATSPGGPYNEQFF. The full variable domain, completed using reference TRBV15 and TRBJ2-1, is DAMVIQNPRYQVTQFGKPVTLSCSQTLNHNVMYWYQQKSSQAPKLLFHYYDKDFNNEADTPDNFQSRRPNTSFCFLDIRSPGLGDTAMYLCATSPGGPYNEQFFGPGTRLTVL.

The V gene is TRBV5-1, the J gene TRBJ1-1, with D unclear. Trimming shortened V by 0 bases and J by 0 bases, and 12 bases separated the two germline ends. CDR1 is SGHRS, CDR2 YFSETQ, per germline. The CDR3 has 16 residues. CDR3 in DNA: TGCGCCAGCAGCTTGGCACGTGAGTCTCTGAACACTGAAGCTTTCTTT. It encodes CASSLARESLNTEAFF.

The table lists this clonotype with a few counts. The rearrangement joins TRBV19 to TRBJ1-1, with a tentative D call TRBD1 (6 bases). CDR3 size: 14 residues. Trimming pared 3 bases from V and 1 base from J, leaving 9 bases between. Germline V gives CDR1 LNHDA, CDR2 SQIVND (reference sequence). The CDR3: CASSIAGENTEAFF. As DNA, the CDR3 is TGTGCCAGTAGTATTGCAGGGGAGAACACTGAAGCTTTCTTT. The full variable domain, in which reference TRBV19 and TRBJ1-1 provide the parts outside the CDR3, is DGGITQSPKYLFRKEGQNVTLSCEQNLNHDAMYWYRQDPGQGLRLIYYSQIVNDFQKGDIAEGYSVSREKKESFPLTVTSAQKNPTAFYLCASSIAGENTEAFFGQGTRLTVV.

The chain is built from TRBV23-1 and TRBJ2-7; D remains unclear. TRBV23-1 is filed as an ORF, its function uncertain. V dropped 5 bases and J dropped 1 base, with 15 bases sitting between them. The CDR3 is made up of 15 amino acids. The CDR3 loop reads CASSLGKTLSYEQYV. CDR3 nucleotide sequence: TGCGCCAGCAGTTTGGGGAAAACACTGTCCTACGAGCAGTACGTC.

The table lists this clonotype with a few counts. The CDR3 nucleotides are TGTGCCAGCAGTTACGAGCGGGGGGGAAATCGCGATACGCAGTATTTT. Translating it yields CASSYERGGNRDTQYF. V usage is TRBV6-2 or TRBV6-3 and J usage is TRBJ2-3; 10 bases fit TRBD2. CDR1 is MNHEY and CDR2 is SVGEGT in the germline V gene. The J segment lost 6 bases and the V segment lost 2 bases, leaving 8 bases of the junction unmatched. The CDR3 spans 16 residues.